The rows below give T cell receptor beta chains drawn from one sample of a study of shared clonotypes between healthy human individuals. Produced via immunoSEQ multiplex PCR; TCRdb's table is partial and in-frame only. The sample holds 1,500,000 or so clones, around 97% seen once. Sample: naive CD4+ T cells sorted from blood. The receptors come from a man younger than 45 in good health. The CDR3 runs from the conserved cysteine through the conserved F or W. D genes are given only for firm matches. Clone size, where shown, is once, few, many, or a class for clones that have expanded.

clone_size d_call j_call v_call cdr3_aa cdr3_nt
NA NA TRBJ2-7 TRBV18 CASSPGDRSYEQYF TGTGCCAGCTCACCTGGAGACAGGTCCTACGAGCAGTACTTC
NA TRBD1 TRBJ1-1 TRBV11-2 CASSFVGGRNTEAFF TGTGCCAGCAGCTTTGTAGGGGGCCGGAACACTGAAGCTTTCTTT
NA NA TRBJ2-5 TRBV7-9 CASSFPLFSDRGFWGTQYF TGTGCCAGCAGCTTTCCCCTATTTTCCGATAGGGGGTTTTGGGGGACCCAGTACTTC
NA NA TRBJ2-1 TRBV7-2 CASSLSSSDEQFF TGTGCCAGCAGCTTAAGTTCGTCCGATGAGCAGTTCTTC
NA NA TRBJ2-7 TRBV7-2 CASSQYKVEQYF TGTGCCAGCAGCCAATACAAGGTTGAGCAGTACTTC
NA TRBD2 TRBJ2-3 TRBV2 CASGERLAGLGTDTQYF TGTGCCAGCGGGGAGAGACTAGCGGGATTGGGGACAGATACGCAGTATTTT
NA NA TRBJ1-4 TRBV7-2 CASSPGGSNEKLFF TGTGCCAGCAGCCCAGGAGGGAGTAATGAAAAACTGTTTTTT
NA TRBD1 TRBJ1-5 TRBV11-2 CASSRTGNSNQPQHF TGTGCCAGCAGCCGGACAGGGAATAGCAATCAGCCCCAGCATTTT
NA NA TRBJ1-5 TRBV28 CASSLADSNQPQHF TGTGCCAGCAGTTTAGCGGATAGCAATCAGCCCCAGCATTTT
NA TRBD1 TRBJ1-4 TRBV7-2 CASSLETGSKEKLFF TGTGCCAGCAGCTTAGAGACAGGGAGTAAGGAAAAACTGTTTTTT
NA NA TRBJ1-4 TRBV27 CASSQPGWSEKLFF TGTGCCAGCAGTCAGCCGGGTTGGAGTGAAAAACTGTTTTTT
NA NA TRBJ2-3 TRBV7-2 CASSHDYTDTQYF TGTGCCAGCAGCCACGACTACACAGATACGCAGTATTTT
NA NA TRBJ2-5 TRBV18 CASSPRNSGQETQYF TGTGCCAGCTCACCCCGGAATAGCGGCCAAGAGACCCAGTACTTC
NA TRBD1 TRBJ1-5 TRBV29-1 CSVGDSSNQPQHF TGCAGCGTTGGGGACAGCAGCAATCAGCCCCAGCATTTT
NA NA TRBJ1-2 TRBV29-1 CSVEGEGSSYGYTF TGCAGCGTTGAAGGGGAGGGATCGAGCTATGGCTACACCTTC
NA NA TRBJ2-1 TRBV5-4 CASSLAGRSVKVAYNEQFF TGTGCCAGCAGCTTGGCCGGGCGATCGGTGAAGGTTGCCTACAATGAGCAGTTCTTC
NA NA TRBJ2-2 TRBV5-5 CASSFGLLTGELFF TGTGCCAGCAGCTTCGGACTGCTCACCGGGGAGCTGTTTTTT
NA TRBD2 TRBJ2-1 TRBV28 CASSSHRLAGVSNEQFF TGTGCCAGCAGTTCCCATAGACTAGCGGGAGTTTCGAATGAGCAGTTCTTC
NA NA TRBJ2-1 TRBV15 CATSSRAWLGEQFF TGTGCCACCAGCTCCCGGGCCTGGCTCGGTGAGCAGTTCTTC
NA NA TRBJ2-4 TRBV11-1 CASSRGGSAKNIQYF TGTGCCTCCTCCCGGGGTGGTTCAGCCAAAAACATTCAGTACTTC
NA TRBD2 TRBJ2-3 TRBV15 CATSRDRTRLITDTQYF TGTGCCACCAGCAGAGATCGGACTAGACTGATAACAGATACGCAGTATTTT
NA TRBD1 TRBJ1-4 TRBV19 CASSIAGTVLNEKLFF TGTGCCAGTAGTATAGCAGGGACAGTGTTGAATGAAAAACTGTTTTTT
once TRBD2 TRBJ2-1 TRBV5-4 CASSPGLAGGPYNEQFF TGTGCCAGCAGCCCAGGGCTAGCGGGAGGTCCCTACAATGAGCAGTTCTTC
NA NA TRBJ2-7 TRBV11-2 CASSSLRGLYEQYF TGTGCCAGCAGCTCACTAAGGGGCCTCTACGAGCAGTACTTC
NA NA TRBJ2-7 TRBV7-9 CASSLGRTSGEQYF TGTGCCAGCAGCTTAGGTAGGACGTCAGGGGAGCAGTACTTC
NA TRBD2 TRBJ2-3 TRBV19 CASSAGVTDTQYF TGTGCCAGTAGCGCGGGAGTCACAGATACGCAGTATTTT
NA TRBD1 TRBJ2-7 TRBV6-6 CASRLPGQGAHEQYF TGTGCCAGCAGACTTCCGGGACAGGGGGCACACGAGCAGTACTTC
NA TRBD2 TRBJ2-1 TRBV11-2 CASSLRRTSGRVGNEQFF TGTGCCAGCAGCTTAAGAAGGACTAGCGGGAGAGTAGGGAATGAGCAGTTCTTC
NA NA TRBJ1-1 TRBV11-2 CASSLGQNTEAFF TGTGCCAGCAGCTTAGGTCAGAACACTGAAGCTTTCTTT
NA TRBD2 TRBJ2-3 TRBV5-1 CASSMGGVRTKSTDTQYF TGCGCCAGCAGCATGGGAGGGGTGAGGACTAAAAGCACAGATACGCAGTATTTT
NA NA TRBJ2-7 TRBV28 CATLGPSYEQYF TGTGCCACCCTGGGCCCTTCCTACGAGCAGTACTTC
NA TRBD2 TRBJ2-3 TRBV28 CASRWTSGRAPGSTDTQYF TGTGCCAGCAGATGGACTAGCGGGAGGGCCCCGGGTAGCACAGATACGCAGTATTTT